This paragraph reports one T cell receptor beta chain. Its antigen is as yet unknown. These data come from a study of T cells in Graves' hyperthyroidism and ophthalmopathy. Study background: Prior to any treatment, at the point of initial diagnosis, peripheral blood was collected.

Findings and limits, study-wide: Separation of ophthalmopathy from stable hyperthyroidism was achieved by a 13 V-J model. Expanded thyroid clonotypes (above 0.001) were mostly also found in blood.

The J segment lost 2 bases and the V segment lost 5 bases, leaving 6 bases of the junction unmatched. Germline lookup yields CDR1 MDHEN and CDR2 SYDVKM. This CDR3 has 16 amino acids. Amplified TCR beta CDR3 regions came from RNA transcripts. Initially, a first-round RT-PCR of the TCR CDR3 employed the HTBI primer set. TCRdb passed the multiplex PCR reads through MiXCR, listing each CDR3 protein once. This table has about 270,000 distinct CDR3 sequences, less than 30% appearing once. The authors obtained PBMCs from around 10 ml of fresh peripheral blood. V gene TRBV28 combines with J gene TRBJ2-2; TRBD1 aligns across 9 bases. The sequenced sample consisted of blood. The receptor's source is a man aged 35 to 55 with Graves' hyperthyroidism that later progressed to Graves' ophthalmopathy. CDR3 nucleotide sequence: TGTGCCAGCAGTCCCTGGGACAGGGAAAACACCGGGGAGCTGTTTTTT. Protein product: CASSPWDRENTGELFF.